This record looks at one TCR beta chain sequence and its context. The source of the sample is a study of blood T cells in healthy people across ages. The use of a sample-barcoded 5' primer and a J-beta primer mix characterized a second PCR of about 7 to 12 cycles. CDR3-containing paired-end reads numbering at least 2.5 million came from each sample. TCRdb reprocessed the 5' RACE reads with MiXCR, giving one entry per CDR3 protein. This table has hundreds of thousands of distinct CDR3 sequences, about 51% appearing once. Sequenced sample: blood. This clonotype was obtained from a woman aged 80 or over in good health.

The CDR3 DNA is TGTGCCAGCAGTTTGAAAGGAAACACCATATATTTT. Its translation is CASSLKGNTIYF. The chain links TRBV12-3 or TRBV12-4 to TRBJ1-3; D remains unclear. Trimming took off 3 bases at V and 4 bases at J, with 4 bases between the two ends. The CDR3 runs 12 residues.